Listed below are T cell receptor beta chains from one sample, sequenced in a study of T cells in Graves' hyperthyroidism and ophthalmopathy. TCRdb re-called the multiplex PCR reads with MiXCR, one entry per CDR3 protein. The sample carries some 490,000 distinct CDR3 sequences, 20% to 25% recorded once. Specimen: blood. These receptors were obtained from a woman aged 70-85 years with Graves' ophthalmopathy. Each CDR3 is given with its conserved first and last residue. Fields, in order: V gene, D gene, J gene, clone size, CDR3 protein, CDR3 DNA. D genes are given only for firm matches. The size field is filled for only some rows; it gives once, few, many or a size class.

v_call: TRBV9
d_call: TRBD2
j_call: TRBJ2-2
clone_size: .
cdr3_aa: CASSVDAGLVNPGELFF
cdr3_nt: TGTGCCAGCAGCGTAGATGCGGGACTAGTTAACCCCGGGGAGCTGTTTTTT

v_call: TRBV5-8
d_call: .
j_call: TRBJ2-3
clone_size: many
cdr3_aa: CASGPPGTDTQYF
cdr3_nt: TGTGCCAGCGGACCGCCCGGCACAGATACGCAGTATTTT

v_call: TRBV20-1
d_call: .
j_call: TRBJ1-2
clone_size: few
cdr3_aa: CSALGLGGYTF
cdr3_nt: TGCAGTGCCCTCGGTCTCGGAGGCTACACCTTC

v_call: TRBV10-3
d_call: .
j_call: TRBJ1-1
clone_size: few
cdr3_aa: CAISESDSHWSEAFF
cdr3_nt: TGTGCCATCAGTGAGTCAGACAGCCACTGGTCTGAAGCTTTCTTT

v_call: TRBV7-3
d_call: .
j_call: TRBJ2-1
clone_size: many
cdr3_aa: CASSLLRSSYNEQFF
cdr3_nt: TGTGCCAGCAGCTTATTGAGGAGCTCCTACAATGAGCAGTTCTTC

v_call: TRBV7-3
d_call: TRBD1
j_call: TRBJ1-2
clone_size: many
cdr3_aa: CASSPDRAYGYTF
cdr3_nt: TGTGCCAGCAGCCCGGACAGGGCCTATGGCTACACCTTC

v_call: TRBV3-1
d_call: .
j_call: TRBJ2-5
clone_size: few
cdr3_aa: CASSLTTGTRETQYF
cdr3_nt: TGTGCCAGCAGCCTTACTACAGGGACGAGGGAGACCCAGTACTTC

v_call: TRBV20-1
d_call: .
j_call: TRBJ1-2
clone_size: many
cdr3_aa: CSAPDSRTYGYTF
cdr3_nt: TGCAGTGCTCCGGACAGCCGGACCTATGGCTACACCTTC

v_call: TRBV3-1
d_call: TRBD1
j_call: TRBJ1-1
clone_size: few
cdr3_aa: CASSLTPRGRSAEAFF
cdr3_nt: TGTGCCAGCAGCCTTACTCCCAGGGGGCGCAGCGCTGAAGCTTTCTTT

v_call: TRBV7-9
d_call: .
j_call: TRBJ2-2
clone_size: .
cdr3_aa: CASSLAQGVNTGELFF
cdr3_nt: TGTGCCAGCAGCTTAGCGCAGGGTGTCAACACCGGGGAGCTGTTTTTT

v_call: TRBV3-1
d_call: .
j_call: TRBJ2-1
clone_size: few
cdr3_aa: CASSQGAGVDEQFF
cdr3_nt: TGTGCCAGCAGCCAAGGTGCTGGGGTGGATGAGCAGTTCTTC

v_call: TRBV12-3/TRBV12-4
d_call: TRBD2
j_call: TRBJ2-7
clone_size: few
cdr3_aa: CASSLTHPGLAGRGGAYEQYF
cdr3_nt: TGTGCCAGCAGTTTAACGCACCCGGGACTAGCGGGAAGGGGGGGGGCCTACGAGCAGTACTTC

v_call: TRBV20-1
d_call: .
j_call: TRBJ1-2
clone_size: few
cdr3_aa: CSARASGFRYGYTF
cdr3_nt: TGCAGTGCTAGAGCTTCCGGTTTTCGGTATGGCTACACCTTC

v_call: TRBV7-9
d_call: TRBD1
j_call: TRBJ1-2
clone_size: few
cdr3_aa: CASSLLDRGSNYGYTF
cdr3_nt: TGTGCCAGCAGCTTGCTGGACAGGGGATCTAACTATGGCTACACCTTC

v_call: TRBV2
d_call: .
j_call: TRBJ1-5
clone_size: .
cdr3_aa: CASTGGGLNQPQHF
cdr3_nt: TGTGCCAGCACCGGAGGAGGTTTGAATCAGCCCCAGCATTTT